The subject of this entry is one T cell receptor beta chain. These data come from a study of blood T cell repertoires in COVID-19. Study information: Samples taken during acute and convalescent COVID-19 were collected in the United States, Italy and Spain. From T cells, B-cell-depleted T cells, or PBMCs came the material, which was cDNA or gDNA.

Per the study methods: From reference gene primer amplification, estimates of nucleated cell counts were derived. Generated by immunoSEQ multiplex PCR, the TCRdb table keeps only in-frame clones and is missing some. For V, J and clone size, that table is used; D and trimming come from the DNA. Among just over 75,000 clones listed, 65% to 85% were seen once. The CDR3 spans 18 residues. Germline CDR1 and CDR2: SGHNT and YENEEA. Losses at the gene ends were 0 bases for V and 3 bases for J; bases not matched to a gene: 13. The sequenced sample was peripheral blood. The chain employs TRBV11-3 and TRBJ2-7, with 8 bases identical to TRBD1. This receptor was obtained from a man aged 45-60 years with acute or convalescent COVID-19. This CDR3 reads CASSLDIFPDRDLYEQYF. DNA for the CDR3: TGTGCCAGCAGCTTAGATATATTCCCGGACAGGGACCTCTACGAGCAGTACTTC.